This T cell receptor beta chain was retrieved from a study of type 1 and type 2 diabetes patients. Trimming shortened V by 4 bases and J by 6 bases, and 13 bases separated the two germline ends. Germline V gene lookup returns CDR1 SNHLY and CDR2 FYNNEI. This CDR3 is 15 amino acids long. Approximately 10 milliliters of peripheral blood were collected from each participant. Genomic DNA was the PCR template. A primer set of 30 forward and 13 reverse primers amplified the CDR3. TCRdb analysed the multiplex PCR reads with MiXCR anew, one entry per CDR3 protein. The table records about 270,000 distinct CDR3 sequences, 47% of them present only once.

Sequencing was done on a sample of peripheral blood mononuclear cells (PBMCs). The rearrangement links TRBV2 to TRBJ1-6; the D gene is possibly TRBD1 (6 bases). This sequence originates from a man younger than 30 with type 2 diabetes. The CDR3 sequence is CASSGLGAFNSPLHF. The DNA for the CDR3 is TGTGCCAGCAGTGGTCTGGGGGCTTTTAATTCACCCCTCCACTTT. The full variable domain, rest sourced from reference TRBV2 and TRBJ1-6, is EPEVTQTPSHQVTQMGQEVILRCVPISNHLYFYWYRQILGQKVEFLVSFYNNEISEKSEIFDDQFSVERPDGSNFTLKIRSTKLEDSAMYFCASSGLGAFNSPLHFGNGTRLTVT.